A selection of T cell receptor beta chains follows, all from one sample in a study of CD8 T cells in Susac syndrome. TCRdb recomputed calls from the immunoSEQ multiplex PCR reads with MiXCR, one row per CDR3 protein. The top ten clones hold less than 0.35% of a sample with around 100,000 distinct CDR3 sequences, 95% of them seen once. Sequencing was carried out using CD8+ T cells from PBMCs. Source of these receptors: a human donor with Susac syndrome. Each CDR3 is given with its conserved first and last residue. Each record gives: CDR3 DNA, CDR3 protein, J gene, clone size, V gene, D gene. The D gene is left open where the match is weak. Size is omitted from some rows. Given values are once, few, many or a class for expanded clones.

DNA: TGTGCCAGCAGCTTATATACGGGGAGTGAGCAGTTCTTC
CDR3: CASSLYTGSEQFF
J: TRBJ2-1
size: -
V: TRBV7-9
D: -

DNA: TGCGCCAGCAGCCGCCTTAGCACAGATACGCAGTATTTT
CDR3: CASSRLSTDTQYF
J: TRBJ2-3
size: -
V: TRBV5-1
D: -

DNA: TGTGCCAGCTCGCATGACAGGGTCTATGAGCAGTTCTTC
CDR3: CASSHDRVYEQFF
J: TRBJ2-1
size: -
V: TRBV18
D: TRBD1

DNA: TGCAGTGCCGACAGGGGATTTAGCACAGATACGCAGTATTTT
CDR3: CSADRGFSTDTQYF
J: TRBJ2-3
size: -
V: TRBV20-1
D: TRBD1

DNA: TGTGCCAGCAGCTCCGGACGGACCTACGAGCAGTACTTC
CDR3: CASSSGRTYEQYF
J: TRBJ2-7
size: -
V: TRBV7-9
D: -

DNA: TGCAGCGTAAGACAGGATCCCGAGACCCAGTACTTC
CDR3: CSVRQDPETQYF
J: TRBJ2-5
size: -
V: TRBV29-1
D: -

DNA: TGTGCCAGCAGTCCAGCGGGCGGGACGAGGGATACGCAGTATTTT
CDR3: CASSPAGGTRDTQYF
J: TRBJ2-3
size: -
V: TRBV28
D: -

DNA: TGCAGTGCTCTACTAGCGGGGAGCACAGATACGCAGTATTTT
CDR3: CSALLAGSTDTQYF
J: TRBJ2-3
size: once
V: TRBV20-1
D: TRBD2

DNA: TGCAGCGTTGTTACCGGGGTTTACGAGCAGTACTTC
CDR3: CSVVTGVYEQYF
J: TRBJ2-7
size: -
V: TRBV29-1
D: -

DNA: TGTGCCAGGGGGCGGGAGAGCCCACAAGAGACCCAGTACTTC
CDR3: CARGRESPQETQYF
J: TRBJ2-5
size: once
V: TRBV3-1
D: TRBD2

DNA: TGTGCCAGTAGTTATGGGACAGGGGGCGAGCAGTACTTC
CDR3: CASSYGTGGEQYF
J: TRBJ2-7
size: -
V: TRBV19
D: TRBD1

DNA: TGTGCCAGCAGTACCGAGGGTGGGGGAGATACGCAGTATTTT
CDR3: CASSTEGGGDTQYF
J: TRBJ2-3
size: -
V: TRBV2
D: -

DNA: TGCGCCAGCAGCCCGTACATACTGGGGAATCAGCCCCAGCATTTT
CDR3: CASSPYILGNQPQHF
J: TRBJ1-5
size: -
V: TRBV4-1
D: -

DNA: TGTGCCAGCAGCCAAGTGAACACCGGGGAGCTGTTTTTT
CDR3: CASSQVNTGELFF
J: TRBJ2-2
size: -
V: TRBV14
D: -

DNA: TGTGCCAGCAGTGACTCCCGGCAGGGAGTGACCCAGTACTTC
CDR3: CASSDSRQGVTQYF
J: TRBJ2-5
size: -
V: TRBV6-4
D: -

DNA: TGCGCCAGCAGCTCTAAACAGGGCAAATCACCCCTCCACTTT
CDR3: CASSSKQGKSPLHF
J: TRBJ1-6
size: once
V: TRBV5-1
D: -

DNA: TGTGCCAGCAGTGAGTCTGCGGAAGAGACCCAGTACTTC
CDR3: CASSESAEETQYF
J: TRBJ2-5
size: -
V: TRBV6-4
D: -

DNA: TGTGCCAGCAGTGAAGGACAGGGTTCCTACGAGCAGTACTTC
CDR3: CASSEGQGSYEQYF
J: TRBJ2-7
size: -
V: TRBV2
D: TRBD1

DNA: TGTGCCACCAGCAGAGGACAGGGGGAAGACGAGCAGTACTTC
CDR3: CATSRGQGEDEQYF
J: TRBJ2-7
size: once
V: TRBV15
D: TRBD1

DNA: TGTGCCAGCAGTGAATATAACACCGGGGAGCTGTTTTTT
CDR3: CASSEYNTGELFF
J: TRBJ2-2
size: -
V: TRBV25-1
D: -

DNA: TGTGCCAGCTCACCCCTATGGGACACTGAAGCTTTCTTT
CDR3: CASSPLWDTEAFF
J: TRBJ1-1
size: -
V: TRBV18
D: -

DNA: TGCGCCAGCACCCCGACAGCACCTCCTTACTATAGCAATCAGCCCCAGCATTTT
CDR3: CASTPTAPPYYSNQPQHF
J: TRBJ1-5
size: -
V: TRBV23-1
D: -

DNA: TGCAGTGCTCCACCGCGCTACGAGCAGTACTTC
CDR3: CSAPPRYEQYF
J: TRBJ2-7
size: -
V: TRBV20-1
D: -

DNA: TGTGCCAGCAGTAACGACAGGGGAAACATTCAGTACTTC
CDR3: CASSNDRGNIQYF
J: TRBJ2-4
size: -
V: TRBV6-5
D: TRBD1

DNA: TGTGCCAGCAGCCCCCAGGCTAGCCTGAGCACCGGGGAGCTGTTTTTT
CDR3: CASSPQASLSTGELFF
J: TRBJ2-2
size: -
V: TRBV7-3
D: -

DNA: TGCGCCAGCAGCCGAGGGGGGACCTACAATGAGCAGTTCTTC
CDR3: CASSRGGTYNEQFF
J: TRBJ2-1
size: -
V: TRBV4-1
D: -

DNA: TGTGCCAGTAGTATGAGACAGGGGTTATATGAGCAGTTCTTC
CDR3: CASSMRQGLYEQFF
J: TRBJ2-1
size: -
V: TRBV19
D: TRBD1

DNA: TGTGCCAGCAGTCGGGACAGGGGGCGGACCGGGGAGCTGTTTTTT
CDR3: CASSRDRGRTGELFF
J: TRBJ2-2
size: -
V: TRBV6-5
D: TRBD1

DNA: TGCGCCAGCAGCCAACAGGGCGAGTACACTGAAGCTTTCTTT
CDR3: CASSQQGEYTEAFF
J: TRBJ1-1
size: -
V: TRBV10-2
D: -

DNA: TGTGCCAGCACCAAGAGTGAAAAACTGTTTTTT
CDR3: CASTKSEKLFF
J: TRBJ1-4
size: -
V: TRBV6-6
D: -